Listed below are T cell receptor beta chains from one sample, sequenced in a study of blood T cell repertoires in COVID-19. Produced via immunoSEQ multiplex PCR; TCRdb's table is partial and in-frame only. Of roughly 250,000 clones listed, over 75% are singletons. The specimen was peripheral blood. Receptors originate from a human donor in a cohort sampled during active COVID-19. Each CDR3 is given without its conserved first and last residue.

v_gene,CDR3aa
TRBV18,ASSPDRNMNTEAF
TRBV24-1,ATSAREDPYNEQF
TRBV7-9,ASSPYWSSGSQETQY
TRBV10-1,ASQADAWETQY
TRBV6-5,ASSRTGNHYGYT
TRBV6-2/TRBV6-3,ASSRGHLEQY
TRBV18,ASSPLGQSTFNYGYT
TRBV7-3,ASSLRAGVGADTQY
TRBV19,ASRTTTGGTEAF
TRBV5-3,ARSSRLGLAGAPEYQETQY
TRBV11-2,ASSLNTYNEQF
TRBV10-3,AISRAGGKEETQY
TRBV27,ASWRQGQSYEQY
TRBV24-1,ATSDFSTGVKETQY
TRBV3-1/TRBV3-2,ASSGLNRARGNEQF
TRBV20-1,SPSNGYT
TRBV5-6,ASSTGLALTEQY
TRBV19,ASSRQGGETQY
TRBV9,ASSPTVGGGGAEAF
TRBV3-1/TRBV3-2,ASSQTGTGDEKLF
TRBV13,ASSLGAAGYT
TRBV28,ASSLTGGYEQY
TRBV9,ASSARTGGTDTQY
TRBV28,ASRNSGQGEETQY
TRBV19,ASSIPGTGSYGYT
TRBV11-3,ASSTGTDEETQY
TRBV12-5,ASGLSGRIIGNEQF
TRBV28,ASSNLIAYGYT
TRBV4-1,ASSQDLARGIFNSPLH
TRBV3-1/TRBV3-2,ASSQIWDRTSVLSDTQY
TRBV12-3/TRBV12-4,ASSFPVGGAF
TRBV28,ASSSQGAYGYT
TRBV28,ASSPGIEAF
TRBV6-1,ASSETGADQPQH
TRBV18,ASSPGQADRSYT
TRBV7-9,ASSLQGNHEKLF
TRBV6-5,ASSYLGRGNTGELF
TRBV6-5,APGGRHQETQY
TRBV11-2,ASSLVGGSTGELF
TRBV14,ASRQGTGDGYT
TRBV28,ASRSSTGGNSPLH
TRBV18,ASSPRGLPRVTGNTIY
TRBV3-1/TRBV3-2,ASSQMTGYNSPLH
TRBV4-1,ASSQGDRTYQETQY
TRBV18,ASSPRTGVYEQY
TRBV5-1,ASSLGAGYEQY
TRBV7-6,ASSLALFRTGSNEQF
TRBV2,ASTGRVANVLT
TRBV7-9,ASSYGQIQETQY
TRBV3-1/TRBV3-2,ASSQNNNEQF
TRBV5-1,ASSLVASGVYEQY
TRBV6-2/TRBV6-3,ASSYSGQGKQPQH
TRBV5-1,ASSLGRGTGNTIY
TRBV5-1,ASSLGGGPGEETQY
TRBV25-1,ASSVTGSNEKLF
TRBV19,ASSIGGIGGYNQPQH
TRBV19,ASSKWSSGNTDTQY
TRBV11-1,ASSFQGPTEAF
TRBV7-6,ASSLRVRTSLLYNEQF